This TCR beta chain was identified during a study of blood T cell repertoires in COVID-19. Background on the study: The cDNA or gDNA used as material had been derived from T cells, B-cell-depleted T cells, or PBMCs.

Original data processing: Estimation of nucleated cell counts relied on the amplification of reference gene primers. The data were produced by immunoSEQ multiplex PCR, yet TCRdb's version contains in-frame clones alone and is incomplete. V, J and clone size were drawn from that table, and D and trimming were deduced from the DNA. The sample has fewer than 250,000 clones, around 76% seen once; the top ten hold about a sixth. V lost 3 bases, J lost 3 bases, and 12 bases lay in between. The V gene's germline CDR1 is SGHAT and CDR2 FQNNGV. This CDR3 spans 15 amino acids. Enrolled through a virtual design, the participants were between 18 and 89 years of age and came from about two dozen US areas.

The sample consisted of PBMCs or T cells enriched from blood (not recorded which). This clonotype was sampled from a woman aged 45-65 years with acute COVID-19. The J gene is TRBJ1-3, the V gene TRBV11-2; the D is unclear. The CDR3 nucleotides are TGTGCCAGCAGCTTTGATCGGGGAGGTGGAAACACCATATATTTT. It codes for CASSFDRGGGNTIYF. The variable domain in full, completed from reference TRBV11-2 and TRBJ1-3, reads EAGVAQSPRYKIIEKRQSVAFWCNPISGHATLYWYQQILGQGPKLLIQFQNNGVVDDSQLPKDRFSAERLKGVDSTLKIQPAKLEDSAVYLCASSFDRGGGNTIYFGEGSWLTVV.